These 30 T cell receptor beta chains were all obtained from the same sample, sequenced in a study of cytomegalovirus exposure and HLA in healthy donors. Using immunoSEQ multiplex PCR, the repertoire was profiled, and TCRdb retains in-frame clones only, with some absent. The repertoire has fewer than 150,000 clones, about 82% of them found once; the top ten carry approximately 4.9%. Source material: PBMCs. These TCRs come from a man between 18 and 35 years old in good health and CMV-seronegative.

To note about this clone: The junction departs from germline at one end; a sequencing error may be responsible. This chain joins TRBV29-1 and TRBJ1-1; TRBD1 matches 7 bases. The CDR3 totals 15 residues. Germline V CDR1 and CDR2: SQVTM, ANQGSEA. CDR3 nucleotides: TGCAGCGTCCGGTTAACAGACAGGGTGAACGCTGAAGCTTTCTTT. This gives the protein CSVRLTDRVNAEAFF. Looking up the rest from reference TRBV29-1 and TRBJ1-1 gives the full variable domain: SAVISQKPSRDICQRGTSLTIQCQVDSQVTMMFWYRQQPGQSLTLIATANQGSEATYESGFVIDKFPISRPNLTFSTLTVSNMSPEDSSIYLCSVRLTDRVNAEAFFGQGTRLTVV.

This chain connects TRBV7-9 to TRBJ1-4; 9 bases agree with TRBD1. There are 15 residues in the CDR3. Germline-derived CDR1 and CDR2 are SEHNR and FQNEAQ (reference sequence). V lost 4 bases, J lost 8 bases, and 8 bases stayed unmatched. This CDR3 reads CASSYPTGGIEKLFF. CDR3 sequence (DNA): TGTGCCAGCAGCTACCCGACAGGGGGGATAGAAAAACTGTTTTTT.

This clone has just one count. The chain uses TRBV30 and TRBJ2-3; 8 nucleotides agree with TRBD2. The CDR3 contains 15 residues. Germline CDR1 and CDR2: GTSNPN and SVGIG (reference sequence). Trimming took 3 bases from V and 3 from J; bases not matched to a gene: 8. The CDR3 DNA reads TGTGCCTGGAGGGCAGCGGGAGAGGGTACAGATACGCAGTATTTT. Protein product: CAWRAAGEGTDTQYF.

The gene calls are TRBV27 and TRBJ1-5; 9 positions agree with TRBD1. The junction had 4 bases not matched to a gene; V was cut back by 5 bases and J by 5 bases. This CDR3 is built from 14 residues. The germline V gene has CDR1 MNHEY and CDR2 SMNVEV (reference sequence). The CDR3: CASSLQGADQPQHF. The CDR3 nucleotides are TGTGCCAGCAGTCTACAGGGGGCCGATCAGCCCCAGCATTTT.

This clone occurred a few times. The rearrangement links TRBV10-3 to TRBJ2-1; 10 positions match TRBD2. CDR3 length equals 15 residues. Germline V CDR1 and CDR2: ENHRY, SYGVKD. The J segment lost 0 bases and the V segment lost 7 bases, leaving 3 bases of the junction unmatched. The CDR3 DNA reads TGTGCCATCAAGGAGCGGGGGGGCTCCTACAATGAGCAGTTCTTC. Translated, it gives CAIKERGGSYNEQFF.

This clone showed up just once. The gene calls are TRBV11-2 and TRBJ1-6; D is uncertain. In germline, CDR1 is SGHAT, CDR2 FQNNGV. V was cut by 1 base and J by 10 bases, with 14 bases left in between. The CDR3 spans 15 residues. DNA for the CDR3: TGTGCCAGCAGCTTAGTAGGTGCCGGCGGATCACCCCTCCACTTT. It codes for CASSLVGAGGSPLHF.

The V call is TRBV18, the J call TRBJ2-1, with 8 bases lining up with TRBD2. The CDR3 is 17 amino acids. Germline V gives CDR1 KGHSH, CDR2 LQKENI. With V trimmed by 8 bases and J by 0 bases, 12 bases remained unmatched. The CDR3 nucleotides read TGTGCCAGCCTACAGAAACTAGCGGAGAGCTCCTACAATGAGCAGTTCTTC. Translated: CASLQKLAESSYNEQFF.

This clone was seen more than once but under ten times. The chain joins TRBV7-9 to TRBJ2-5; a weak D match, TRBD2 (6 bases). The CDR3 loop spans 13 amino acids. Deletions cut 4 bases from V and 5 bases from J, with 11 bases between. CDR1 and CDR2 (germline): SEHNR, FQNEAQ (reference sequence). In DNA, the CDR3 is TGTGCCAGCAGCTCAATGGGGGGTGAGACCCAGTACTTC. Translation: CASSSMGGETQYF.

CDR3 in amino acids: CATRGGTGTEAFF. The CDR3, as DNA: TGTGCCACACGGGGGGGGACGGGCACTGAAGCTTTCTTT. The rearrangement joins TRBV6-7 to TRBJ1-1; possible D gene TRBD1, 5 bases. Being an ORF, TRBV6-7 has a function that is uncertain. The V end was cut by 10 bases, the J end by 4 bases, with 16 bases between. The CDR3 loop spans 13 amino acids.

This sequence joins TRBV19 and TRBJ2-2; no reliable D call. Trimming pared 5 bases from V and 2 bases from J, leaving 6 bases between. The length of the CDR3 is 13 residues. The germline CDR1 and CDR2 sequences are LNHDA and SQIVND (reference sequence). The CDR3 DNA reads TGTGCCAGTAGTGAGGTAAACACCGGGGAGCTGTTTTTT. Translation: CASSEVNTGELFF.

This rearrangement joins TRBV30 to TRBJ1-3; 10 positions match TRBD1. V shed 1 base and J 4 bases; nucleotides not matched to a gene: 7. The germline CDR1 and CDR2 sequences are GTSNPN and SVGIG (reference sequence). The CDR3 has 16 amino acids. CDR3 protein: CAWSATDRGLGNTIYF. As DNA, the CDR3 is TGTGCCTGGAGTGCCACCGACAGGGGGCTCGGAAACACCATATATTTT.

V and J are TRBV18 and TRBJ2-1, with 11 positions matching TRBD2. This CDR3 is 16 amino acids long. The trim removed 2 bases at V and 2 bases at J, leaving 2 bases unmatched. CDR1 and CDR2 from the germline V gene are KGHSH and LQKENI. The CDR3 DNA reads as TGTGCCAGCTCACCATTAGCGGGAGGGACCTACAATGAGCAGTTCTTC. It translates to CASSPLAGGTYNEQFF.

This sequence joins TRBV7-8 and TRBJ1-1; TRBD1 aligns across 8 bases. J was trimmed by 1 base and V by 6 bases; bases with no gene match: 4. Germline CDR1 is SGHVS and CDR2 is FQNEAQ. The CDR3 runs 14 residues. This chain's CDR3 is CASRVQGGNTEAFF. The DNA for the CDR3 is TGTGCCAGCAGAGTACAGGGGGGGAACACTGAAGCTTTCTTT.

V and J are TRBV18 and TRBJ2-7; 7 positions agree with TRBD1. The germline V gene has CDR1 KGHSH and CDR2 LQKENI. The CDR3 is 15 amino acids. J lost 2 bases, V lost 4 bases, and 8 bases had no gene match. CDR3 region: CASSLGQAATYEQYF. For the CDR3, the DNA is TGTGCCAGCTCACTCGGACAGGCCGCTACCTACGAGCAGTACTTC.

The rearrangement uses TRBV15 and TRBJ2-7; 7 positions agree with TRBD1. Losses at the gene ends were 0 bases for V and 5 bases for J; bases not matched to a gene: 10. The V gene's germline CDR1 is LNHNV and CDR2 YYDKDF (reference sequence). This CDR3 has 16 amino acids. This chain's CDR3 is CATSRDDRQGENEQYF. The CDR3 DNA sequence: TGTGCCACCAGCAGAGATGACCGACAGGGAGAAAACGAGCAGTACTTC.

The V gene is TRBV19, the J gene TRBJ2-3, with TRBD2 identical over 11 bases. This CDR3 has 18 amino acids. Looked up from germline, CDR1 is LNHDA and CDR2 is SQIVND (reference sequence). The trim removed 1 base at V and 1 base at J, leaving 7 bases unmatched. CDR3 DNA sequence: TGTGCCAGTAGTATAGTAGCGGGGGGGGCCCGAGGCACAGATACGCAGTATTTT. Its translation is CASSIVAGGARGTDTQYF.

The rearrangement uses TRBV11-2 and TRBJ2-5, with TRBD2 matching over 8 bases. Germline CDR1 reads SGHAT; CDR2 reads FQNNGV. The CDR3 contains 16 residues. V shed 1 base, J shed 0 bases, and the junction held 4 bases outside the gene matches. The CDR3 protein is CASSLGVSGNQETQYF. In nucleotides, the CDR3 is TGTGCCAGCAGCTTAGGGGTTAGCGGGAACCAAGAGACCCAGTACTTC.

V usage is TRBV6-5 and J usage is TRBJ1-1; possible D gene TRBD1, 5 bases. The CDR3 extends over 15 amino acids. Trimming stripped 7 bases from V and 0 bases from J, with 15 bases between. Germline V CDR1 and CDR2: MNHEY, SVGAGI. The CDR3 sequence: CASNNRGGLNTEAFF. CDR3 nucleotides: TGTGCCAGCAACAATAGGGGAGGACTGAACACTGAAGCTTTCTTT.

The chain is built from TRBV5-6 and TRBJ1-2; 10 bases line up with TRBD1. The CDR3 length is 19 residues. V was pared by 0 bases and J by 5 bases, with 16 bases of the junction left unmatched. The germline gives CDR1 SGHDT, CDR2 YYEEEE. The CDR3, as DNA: TGTGCCAGCAGCTTGGTTCGCGGGGGGACAGGGGACTTATTGTATGGCTACACCTTC. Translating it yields CASSLVRGGTGDLLYGYTF.

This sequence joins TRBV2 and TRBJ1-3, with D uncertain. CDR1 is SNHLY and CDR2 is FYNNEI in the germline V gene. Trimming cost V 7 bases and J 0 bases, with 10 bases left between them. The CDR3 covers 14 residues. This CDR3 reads CASIVGSSGNTIYF. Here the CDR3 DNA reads TGTGCCAGCATCGTAGGGAGCTCTGGAAACACCATATATTTT.

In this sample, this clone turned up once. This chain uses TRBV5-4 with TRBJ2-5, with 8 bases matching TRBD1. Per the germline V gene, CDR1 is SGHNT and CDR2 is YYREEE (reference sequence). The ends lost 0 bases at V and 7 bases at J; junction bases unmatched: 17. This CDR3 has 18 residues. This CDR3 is CASSLAFRGQGATATQYF. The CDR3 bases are TGTGCCAGCAGCTTGGCCTTCAGAGGGCAGGGGGCAACGGCGACCCAGTACTTC.

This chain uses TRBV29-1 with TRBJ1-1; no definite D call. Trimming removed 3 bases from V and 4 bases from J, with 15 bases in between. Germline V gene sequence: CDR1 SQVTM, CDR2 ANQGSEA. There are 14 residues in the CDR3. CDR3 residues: CSVDGEGRGTEAFF. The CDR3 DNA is TGCAGCGTTGACGGTGAAGGGAGAGGCACTGAAGCTTTCTTT.

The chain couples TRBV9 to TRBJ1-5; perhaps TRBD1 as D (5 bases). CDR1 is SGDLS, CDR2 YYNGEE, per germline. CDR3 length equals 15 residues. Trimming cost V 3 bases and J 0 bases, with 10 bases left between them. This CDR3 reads CASSAGHLSNQPQHF. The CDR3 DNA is TGTGCCAGCAGCGCTGGACACCTTAGCAATCAGCCCCAGCATTTT.

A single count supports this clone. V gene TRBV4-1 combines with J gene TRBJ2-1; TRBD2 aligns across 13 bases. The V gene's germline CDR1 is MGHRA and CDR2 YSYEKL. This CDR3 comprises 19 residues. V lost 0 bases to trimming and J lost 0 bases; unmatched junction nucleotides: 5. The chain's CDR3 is CASSQDTSGGVSSYNEQFF. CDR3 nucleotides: TGCGCCAGCAGCCAAGATACTAGCGGGGGGGTTAGCTCCTACAATGAGCAGTTCTTC.

CDR3 loop: CASSAGGEYNEQFF. The DNA of the CDR3 is TGTGCCAGCAGTGCGGGGGGTGAGTACAATGAGCAGTTCTTC. The rearrangement joins TRBV6-5 to TRBJ2-1, with 8 bases that match TRBD2. V lost 5 bases, J lost 4 bases, and 4 bases stayed unmatched. The CDR3 runs 14 residues. Per the germline V gene, CDR1 is MNHEY and CDR2 is SVGAGI.

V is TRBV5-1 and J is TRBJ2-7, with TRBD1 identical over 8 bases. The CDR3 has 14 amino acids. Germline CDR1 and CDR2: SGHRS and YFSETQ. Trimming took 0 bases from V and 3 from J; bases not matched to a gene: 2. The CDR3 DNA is TGCGCCAGCAGCTTGGGGACAGGGAACTACGAGCAGTACTTC. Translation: CASSLGTGNYEQYF.

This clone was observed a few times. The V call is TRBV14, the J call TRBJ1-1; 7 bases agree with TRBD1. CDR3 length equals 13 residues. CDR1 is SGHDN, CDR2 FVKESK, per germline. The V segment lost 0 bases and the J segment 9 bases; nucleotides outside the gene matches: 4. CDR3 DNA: TGTGCCAGCAGCCAAGATTCACAGGGGAAAGCTTTCTTT. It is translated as CASSQDSQGKAFF.

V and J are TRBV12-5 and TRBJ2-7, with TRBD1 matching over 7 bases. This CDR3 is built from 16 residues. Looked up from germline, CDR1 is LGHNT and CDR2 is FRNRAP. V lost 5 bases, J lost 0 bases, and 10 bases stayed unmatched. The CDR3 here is CASGQRDRGISYEQYF. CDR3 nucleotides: TGTGCTAGTGGTCAAAGGGACAGAGGCATCTCCTACGAGCAGTACTTC.

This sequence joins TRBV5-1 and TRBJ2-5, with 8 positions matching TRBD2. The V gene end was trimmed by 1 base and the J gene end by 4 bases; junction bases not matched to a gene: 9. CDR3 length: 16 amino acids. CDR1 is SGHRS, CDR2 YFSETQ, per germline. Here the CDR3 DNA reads TGCGCCAGCAGCTTGCGTGGCGGGAGGCAAGCAGAGACCCAGTACTTC. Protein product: CASSLRGGRQAETQYF. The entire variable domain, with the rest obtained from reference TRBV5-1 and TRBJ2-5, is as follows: KAGVTQTPRYLIKTRGQQVTLSCSPISGHRSVSWYQQTPGQGLQFLFEYFSETQRNKGNFPGRFSGRQFSNSRSEMNVSTLELGDSALYLCASSLRGGRQAETQYFGPGTRLLVL.

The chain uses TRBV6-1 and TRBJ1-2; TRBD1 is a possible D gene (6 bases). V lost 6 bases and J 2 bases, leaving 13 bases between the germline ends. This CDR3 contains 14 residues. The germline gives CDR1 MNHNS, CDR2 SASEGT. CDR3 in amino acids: CASRRTDKNYGYTF. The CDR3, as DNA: TGTGCCAGCAGGAGGACAGACAAAAACTATGGCTACACCTTC.